Listed below are T cell receptor beta chains from one sample, sequenced in a study of CD8+CD57+ T cells in acquired aplastic anemia. TCRdb independently ran MiXCR on the reads; one entry per CDR3 protein. The sample contains about 180,000 distinct CDR3 sequences, around 48% of which appear only once. Input material: sorted CD4+, CD8+, or CD8+CD57+ T cells (not recorded which) from PBMCs. All receptors derive from a human donor with aplastic anemia. The CDR3 runs from the conserved cysteine through the conserved F or W. The D gene is left open where the match is weak. The size entry is marked missing in some rows and otherwise reads once, few, many or a size class.

NA,NA,TRBJ2-3,TRBV25-1,TGTGCCAGCAGTGAATCGAGGGGACCCACAGATACGCAGTATTTT,CASSESRGPTDTQYF
many,TRBD1,TRBJ1-2,TRBV19,TGTGCCAGTAGTAACAGGGGACCTGGATGGGGCTACACCTTC,CASSNRGPGWGYTF
many,NA,TRBJ2-6,TRBV7-9,TGTGCCAGCAGCGTCCAGCACTCTGGGGCCAACGTCCTGACTTTC,CASSVQHSGANVLTF
few,NA,TRBJ1-2,TRBV28,TGTGCCAGCAGTTTTAGGAATTATGGCTACACCTTC,CASSFRNYGYTF
NA,NA,TRBJ1-2,TRBV7-9,TGTGCCAGCAGCTTAGGGGGCAATGGCTACACCTTC,CASSLGGNGYTF
many,NA,TRBJ2-5,TRBV29-1,TGCAGCGTTGAGCAACCATATCGGCGGGGACGCGGGGAGACCCAGTACTTC,CSVEQPYRRGRGETQYF
NA,NA,TRBJ1-6,TRBV7-9,TGTGCCAGCAGCTGGGACTCGTCACCCCTCCACTTT,CASSWDSSPLHF
NA,NA,TRBJ1-1,TRBV29-1,TGCAGCGTTGCGTGGGGTACTGAAGCTTTCTTT,CSVAWGTEAFF
NA,NA,TRBJ2-3,TRBV11-1,TGTGCCAGCAGCCCAGGGATCCTTAGCACAGATACGCAGTATTTT,CASSPGILSTDTQYF
once,NA,TRBJ1-2,TRBV29-1,TGCAGCGTTGACGGAGGTCAGGCTGGTTATGGCTACACCTTC,CSVDGGQAGYGYTF
many,NA,TRBJ1-2,TRBV20-1,TGCAGTGCTAGAGATAGGACGGGCTACACCTTC,CSARDRTGYTF